This entry is about one T cell receptor (beta chain). The antigen is undetermined. Generated by immunoSEQ multiplex PCR, the TCRdb table keeps only in-frame clones and is missing some. The sample comprises tens of thousands of clones, more than 65% of which are singletons, and 5.5% to 6% rests with the top ten. The data derive from a study of OX40 agonist ivuxolimab in advanced cancers. Across the whole study: Treatment of patients was with ivuxolimab, an agonistic anti-OX40 (CD134) antibody. Averaging roughly 60 years in age, with a range of roughly 23 to 80, the cohort was more than 75% male. Points from the study as a whole: Clonal expansion was among the lowest in partial responders at 0.1-3.0 mg/kg, especially CD8+. There were also nonresponders showing low normalized T-cell clonal expansion.

With 2 bases removed from V and 3 bases from J, the gap between germline ends came to 10 bases. The germline V gene has CDR1 GTSNPN and CDR2 SVGIG (reference sequence). The CDR3 sequence is 13 residues long. The V and J genes are TRBV30 and TRBJ1-1; D is ambiguous. The source was CD4+ or CD8+ T cells sorted from blood, collected in a trial of the OX40 agonist ivuxolimab. The clonotype originates from an adult with an advanced solid tumor such as melanoma, head and neck, liver or kidney cancer. The CDR3 bases are TGTGCCTGGAGTCCGGTAGGGTACACTGAAGCTTTCTTT. Translated: CAWSPVGYTEAFF.